The 14 T cell receptor beta chains reported below all come from one sample, sequenced in a study of cytomegalovirus exposure and HLA in healthy donors. The study ran its PCR with 60 Vbeta and 13 Jbeta primers. Repertoires were generated with immunoSEQ multiplex PCR, while TCRdb's copy carries only in-frame clones and drops some. The sample shows around 200,000 clones, around 80% of them seen only once. The sample taken for sequencing was PBMCs. These receptors came from a girl under 10 years old in good health and CMV-seropositive.

This clone has only one observation. The V and J genes are TRBV9 and TRBJ2-3, with 7 bases identical to TRBD2. V shed 1 base, J shed 4 bases, and the junction held 6 bases outside the gene matches. Germline CDR1 is SGDLS and CDR2 is YYNGEE. CDR3 length: 15 amino acids. The CDR3 is CASSVRTSVSDTQYF. For the CDR3, the DNA is TGTGCCAGCAGCGTACGGACTAGTGTCTCAGATACGCAGTATTTT.

The V gene is TRBV7-2, the J gene TRBJ1-2; D unresolved. V lost 5 bases to trimming and J lost 4 bases, with 20 bases between them. This CDR3 is 16 amino acids long. Germline V gene sequence: CDR1 SGHTA, CDR2 FQGNSA. CDR3 sequence: CASSPILAGSGYGYTF. In DNA, the CDR3 is TGTGCCAGCAGCCCAATCTTGGCGGGGAGCGGCTATGGCTACACCTTC.

The chain carries TRBV30 and TRBJ2-1, with 7 bases lining up with TRBD2. After removal of 4 bases from V and 2 bases from J, the junction contained 5 bases not matched to a gene. CDR1 and CDR2 (germline): GTSNPN, SVGIG (reference sequence). CDR3 size: 14 residues. CDR3 sequence reads: CAWKERGTYNEQFF. The DNA of the CDR3 is TGTGCCTGGAAGGAGCGGGGCACCTACAATGAGCAGTTCTTC.

The J gene is TRBJ1-5, the V gene TRBV12-5; D possibly corresponds to TRBD1 (6 bases). V lost 3 bases and J lost 7, with 13 bases in between. CDR1 and CDR2 (germline): LGHNT, FRNRAP. This CDR3 spans 14 amino acids. CDR3 nucleotides: TGTGCTAGTGGTTTAATCGGGGGGCCGCAGCCCCAGCATTTT. This encodes CASGLIGGPQPQHF.

CDR3 DNA: TGTGCCAGCAGTGAAATCCTTTTGGGACAGGTCACCTTC. Translating it yields CASSEILLGQVTF. The chain joins TRBV6-1 to TRBJ1-2, with 8 bases that match TRBD1. V shed 2 bases, J shed 13 bases, and the junction held 9 bases outside the gene matches. The CDR3 has 13 amino acids. Germline CDR1 is MNHNS and CDR2 is SASEGT.

The chain uses TRBV29-1 and TRBJ1-1; D is unresolved. V shed 3 bases and J shed 1 base, with 9 bases lying between them. The V gene's germline CDR1 is SQVTM and CDR2 ANQGSEA. There are 13 residues in the CDR3. CDR3 in amino acids: CSVDRERNTEAFF. The CDR3 DNA reads as TGCAGCGTTGATAGGGAGCGGAACACTGAAGCTTTCTTT.

This chain joins TRBV25-1 and TRBJ2-7, with TRBD1 identical over 10 bases. The length of the CDR3 is 16 residues. From germline, CDR1 is MGHDK and CDR2 SYGVNS. V trimming: 6 bases; J trimming: 3 bases; junction bases outside the gene matches: 11. The CDR3 loop is CASSYGQGGRNYEQYF. The CDR3 nucleotides read TGTGCCAGCAGCTATGGACAGGGGGGAAGGAACTACGAGCAGTACTTC.

The chain couples TRBV9 to TRBJ2-3; 7 nucleotides match TRBD2. V shed 0 bases and J 3 bases; nucleotides not matched to a gene: 4. This CDR3 contains 15 residues. The germline V gene encodes CDR1 SGDLS and CDR2 YYNGEE. The CDR3 DNA is TGTGCCAGCAGCGTAGATCAGCGGGGAACAGATACGCAGTATTTT. Translation gives CASSVDQRGTDTQYF.

The chain uses TRBV2 and TRBJ2-1; D is possibly TRBD2 (7 bases). V lost 6 bases, J lost 5 bases, and 14 bases lay in between. CDR1 and CDR2 (germline): SNHLY, FYNNEI. CDR3 length equals 14 residues. Here the CDR3 DNA reads TGTGCCAGCAGGCGGGGGCCCCAGAACAATGAGCAGTTCTTC. This codes for CASRRGPQNNEQFF.

The rearrangement links TRBV28 to TRBJ2-3, with D perhaps matching TRBD2 (6 bases). The germline V gene has CDR1 MDHEN and CDR2 SYDVKM. CDR3 size: 18 residues. V was clipped by 3 bases and J by 2 bases, with 21 bases between them. The CDR3 DNA sequence: TGTGCCAGCAGTTTGGTCATAATATTTGGGGGGTTCACAGATACGCAGTATTTT. Translated: CASSLVIIFGGFTDTQYF. Drawing the rest from reference TRBV28 and TRBJ2-3, the complete variable domain is DVKVTQSSRYLVKRTGEKVFLECVQDMDHENMFWYRQDPGLGLRLIYFSYDVKMKEKGDIPEGYSVSREKKERFSLILESASTNQTSMYLCASSLVIIFGGFTDTQYFGPGTRLTVL.

This clone appeared once. The chain uses TRBV7-2 and TRBJ1-4; no definite D call. The CDR3 sequence is 14 residues long. Trimming took 3 bases from V and 7 from J, leaving 12 bases between them. Germline CDR1 SGHTA, CDR2 FQGNSA. The CDR3 nucleotides are TGTGCCAGCAGCTTTGAAGATCCGGGTGAAAAACTGTTTTTT. Encoded protein: CASSFEDPGEKLFF.

V gene TRBV5-1 combines with J gene TRBJ2-7; tentatively, D is TRBD1 (7 bases). Germline assignment: CDR1 SGHRS and CDR2 YFSETQ. The CDR3 is 14 residues long. V gave up 4 bases and J gave up 3 bases, with 14 bases separating them. CDR3 loop: CASSTQGGGYEQYF. The CDR3 DNA reads TGCGCCAGCAGCACCCAGGGGGGCGGCTACGAGCAGTACTTC.

The chain recombines TRBV5-4 with TRBJ1-3; D gene unclear. Germline values: CDR1 SGHNT, CDR2 YYREEE (reference sequence). This CDR3 is built from 16 residues. The ends were cut back, 4 bases at V and 2 bases at J, with 16 bases in the middle. The CDR3 reads CASSDRRTLTGNTIYF. As DNA, the CDR3 is TGTGCCAGCAGCGACCGACGGACTCTTACTGGAAACACCATATATTTT.

This chain uses TRBV30 with TRBJ1-6; possibly TRBD1 for D (6 bases). CDR1 is GTSNPN and CDR2 is SVGIG in the germline V gene (reference sequence). V was shortened by 0 bases and J by 5 bases, with 11 bases between the two germline ends. CDR3 length: 15 residues. The CDR3, as DNA: TGTGCCTGGAGTGTACGACAGGCGAATAATTCACCCCTCCACTTT. Translating gives CAWSVRQANNSPLHF. The whole variable domain, filled in from reference TRBV30 and TRBJ1-6, reads SQTIHQWPATLVQPVGSPLSLECTVEGTSNPNLYWYRQAAGRGLQLLFYSVGIGQISSEVPQNLSASRPQDRQFILSSKKLLLSDSGFYLCAWSVRQANNSPLHFGNGTRLTVT.